The 3 T cell receptor beta chains given below trace back to one sample, sequenced in a study of blood T cell repertoires in COVID-19 (dated by TCRdb to the early 2020s). Library preparation was by the immunoSEQ multiplex PCR assay. TCRdb mirrors the immuneACCESS table, restricted to in-frame sequences. Some clones are absent from its copies; in checked studies, under half trace to an unresolved V gene, and the reason for the others is unknown. Across this sample there are about 210,000 clones, with roughly four fifths seen only once. 12% of the sample is held by the ten biggest clonotypes. Sequencing was done on a sample of peripheral blood. The origin of the receptors is a woman in her thirties or forties with acute or convalescent COVID-19.

This clone was recorded a few times. This chain connects TRBV4-2 to TRBJ2-4; D may be TRBD1 (5 bases). The CDR3 contains 16 residues. V was cut by 1 base and J by 6 bases, with 16 bases left in between. Germline V lookup: CDR1 LGHNA, CDR2 YNFKEQ. DNA for the CDR3: TGTGCCAGCAGCCAAGCCACGGCAGGGAAGGCAAACATTCAGTACTTC. Protein product: CASSQATAGKANIQYF.

This clone was counted only a few times. V and J are TRBV3-1 (or the pseudogene TRBV3-2) and TRBJ1-5; 8 bases align to TRBD1. The junction had 9 bases not matched to a gene; V was cut back by 3 bases and J by 5 bases. The CDR3 runs to 16 residues. Germline V gene lookup returns CDR1 LGHDT and CDR2 YNNKEL (reference sequence). CDR3 DNA sequence: TGTGCCAGCAGCCACCTGGACAGGGCTGGGGATCAGCCCCAGCATTTT. It yields the protein CASSHLDRAGDQPQHF.

The CDR3 DNA reads TGTGCCAGTAGTACGGTCACTAGCGGGGGACAAGAGACCCAGTACTTC. Protein sequence: CASSTVTSGGQETQYF. The chain employs TRBV19 and TRBJ2-5, with 11 bases matching TRBD2. Germline CDR1 LNHDA, CDR2 SQIVND (reference sequence). The CDR3 has 16 residues. V lost 4 bases, J lost 2 bases, and 6 bases stayed unmatched.